These 12 T cell receptor beta chains share one sample of origin, sequenced in a study of blood T cell repertoires in COVID-19. Here immunoSEQ multiplex PCR was the method, and the copy in TCRdb shows in-frame clones only, minus some. Found here are about 280,000 clones, around 85% of them singletons; the top ten hold about 6%. Sequenced sample: PBMCs or T cells enriched from blood (not recorded which). All receptors come from a woman in her forties who had recovered from COVID-19.

This chain uses TRBV11-2 with TRBJ2-5, with 7 positions matching TRBD2. The junction had 5 bases not matched to a gene; V was cut back by 0 bases and J by 4 bases. The germline V gene encodes CDR1 SGHAT and CDR2 FQNNGV. There are 15 residues in the CDR3. In DNA, the CDR3 is TGTGCCAGCAGCTTAGAGTTTGCTAGCGGAGAGACCCAGTACTTC. Its protein is CASSLEFASGETQYF.

The rearrangement links TRBV7-6 to TRBJ2-1; 7 bases line up with TRBD2. Per germline, CDR1 SGHVS and CDR2 FNYEAQ. This CDR3 has 15 amino acids. V was clipped by 2 bases and J by 5 bases; unmatched bases: 6. The CDR3 reads CASSLRGSVNNEQFF. The CDR3 DNA reads TGTGCCAGCAGCTTACGCGGGAGCGTGAACAATGAGCAGTTCTTC.

J is TRBJ1-5 and V is TRBV6-5; no firm D call. Trimming removed 0 bases from V and 4 bases from J, with 7 bases in between. The CDR3 sequence is 14 residues long. Germline CDR1 and CDR2: MNHEY and SVGAGI. The CDR3 sequence is CASSYSARNQPQHF. The CDR3 DNA is TGTGCCAGCAGTTACTCCGCCAGAAATCAGCCCCAGCATTTT.

V usage is TRBV28 and J usage is TRBJ1-4, with D unresolved. Germline V CDR1 and CDR2: MDHEN, SYDVKM. V lost 6 bases, J lost 0 bases, and 2 bases lay in between. The CDR3 runs 12 residues. This chain's CDR3 is CASSATNEKLFF. Written as DNA, the CDR3 is TGTGCCAGCAGCGCAACTAATGAAAAACTGTTTTTT.

The gene calls are TRBV28 and TRBJ1-4; D is possibly TRBD1 (6 bases). Trimming removed 3 bases from V and 4 bases from J, with 12 bases in between. The V gene's germline CDR1 is MDHEN and CDR2 SYDVKM. This CDR3 region has 15 residues. CDR3 sequence: CASSFSGQNNEKLFF. The CDR3 DNA follows: TGTGCCAGCAGTTTTTCAGGACAGAATAATGAAAAACTGTTTTTT.

The chain joins TRBV28 to TRBJ1-4, with D possibly TRBD1 on 5 matching bases. CDR1 is MDHEN, CDR2 SYDVKM, per germline. Trimming stripped 3 bases from V and 8 bases from J, with 10 bases between. This CDR3 contains 13 residues. The CDR3 DNA reads TGTGCCAGCAGTTTTTCGGGGGACGAAAAACTGTTTTTT. Its translation is CASSFSGDEKLFF.

The count of this clone is one. The chain carries TRBV4-2 and TRBJ1-5; TRBD1 aligns across 7 bases. This CDR3 has 17 amino acids. CDR1 LGHNA and CDR2 YNFKEQ come from the germline V gene. Germline trimming cut 1 base from V and 4 bases from J; bases unmatched to any gene: 10. The CDR3 loop is CASSQVQTDRFNQPQHF. In DNA form, the CDR3 reads TGTGCCAGCAGCCAAGTTCAAACGGACAGGTTTAATCAGCCCCAGCATTTT.

The V gene is TRBV28, the J gene TRBJ2-7; no definite D call. The germline V gene encodes CDR1 MDHEN and CDR2 SYDVKM. The CDR3 has 14 residues. Trimming left V 2 bases short and J 5 bases short, with 13 bases between. The CDR3 DNA is TGTGCCAGCAGTTTAACTCCTAGGTTCCACGAGCAGTACTTC. This translates into CASSLTPRFHEQYF.

The chain carries TRBV24-1 and TRBJ2-5, with D perhaps matching TRBD1 (5 bases). Trimming left V 3 bases short and J 5 bases short, with 12 bases between. The CDR3 sequence is 14 residues long. Germline V gene data show CDR1 as KGHDR and CDR2 as SFDVKD. In DNA, the CDR3 is TGTGCCACCAGTGATCCCCGTCAGGGTGAGACCCAGTACTTC. Translated: CATSDPRQGETQYF.

CDR3: CASSYRTWGSGNTIYF. For the CDR3, the DNA is TGTGCCAGCAGTTACCGGACTTGGGGCTCTGGAAACACCATATATTTT. V and J are TRBV6-2 or TRBV6-3 and TRBJ1-3, with unresolved D. CDR1 is MNHEY and CDR2 is SVGEGT in the germline V gene. V was clipped by 2 bases and J by 0 bases, with 11 bases between them. This CDR3 contains 16 residues.

V and J are TRBV6-5 and TRBJ1-2; D is perhaps TRBD1 (5 bases). The V end lost 0 bases, the J end lost 7 bases, and 18 bases lay between the germline ends. CDR1 and CDR2 from the germline V gene are MNHEY and SVGAGI. This CDR3 has 16 amino acids. The CDR3 region is CASSYSLGQGLAGYTF. In nucleotides, the CDR3 is TGTGCCAGCAGTTACTCATTGGGGCAGGGACTAGCTGGCTACACCTTC.

The chain combines TRBV19 with TRBJ2-7; 14 nucleotides line up with TRBD2. This CDR3 contains 16 residues. V trimming: 5 bases; J trimming: 4 bases; junction bases outside the gene matches: 7. Germline CDR1 is LNHDA and CDR2 is SQIVND (reference sequence). This chain's CDR3 is CASSSAGTSGSYEQYF. CDR3 nucleotides: TGTGCCAGTAGTTCCGCCGGGACTAGCGGGAGTTACGAGCAGTACTTC.